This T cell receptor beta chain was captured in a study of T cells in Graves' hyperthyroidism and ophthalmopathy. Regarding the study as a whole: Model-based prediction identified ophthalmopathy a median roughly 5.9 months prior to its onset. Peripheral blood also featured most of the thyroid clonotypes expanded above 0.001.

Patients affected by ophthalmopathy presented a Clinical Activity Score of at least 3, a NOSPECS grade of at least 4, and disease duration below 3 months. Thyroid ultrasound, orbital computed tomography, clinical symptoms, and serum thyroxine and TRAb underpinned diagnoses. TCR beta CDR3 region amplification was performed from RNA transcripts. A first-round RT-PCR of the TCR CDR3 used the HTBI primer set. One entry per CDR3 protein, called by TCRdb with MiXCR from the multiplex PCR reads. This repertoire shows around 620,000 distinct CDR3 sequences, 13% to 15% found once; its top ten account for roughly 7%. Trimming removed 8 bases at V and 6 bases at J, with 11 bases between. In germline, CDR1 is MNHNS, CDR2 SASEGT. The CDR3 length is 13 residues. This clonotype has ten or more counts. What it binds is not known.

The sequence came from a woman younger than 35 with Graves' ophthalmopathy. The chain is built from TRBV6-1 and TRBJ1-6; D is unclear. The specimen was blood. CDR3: CASVGRFNSPLHF. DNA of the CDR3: TGTGCCAGCGTGGGAAGGTTTAATTCACCCCTCCACTTT.